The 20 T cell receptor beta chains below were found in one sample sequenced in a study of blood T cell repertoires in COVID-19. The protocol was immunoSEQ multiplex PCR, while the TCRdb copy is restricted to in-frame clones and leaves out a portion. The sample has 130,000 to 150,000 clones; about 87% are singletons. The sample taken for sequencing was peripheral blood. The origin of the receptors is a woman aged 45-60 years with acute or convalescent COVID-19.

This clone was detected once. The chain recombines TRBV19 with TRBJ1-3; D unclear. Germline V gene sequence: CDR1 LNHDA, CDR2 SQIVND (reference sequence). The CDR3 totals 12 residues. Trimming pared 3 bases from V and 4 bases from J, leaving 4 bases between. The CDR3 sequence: CASSIPGNTIYF. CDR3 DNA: TGTGCCAGTAGTATCCCGGGAAACACCATATATTTT.

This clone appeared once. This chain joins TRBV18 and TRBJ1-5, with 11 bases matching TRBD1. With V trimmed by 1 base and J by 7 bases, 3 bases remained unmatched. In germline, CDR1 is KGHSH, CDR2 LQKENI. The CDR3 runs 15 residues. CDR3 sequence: CASSPRTGGGQPQHF. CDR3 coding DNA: TGTGCCAGCTCACCACGGACAGGGGGCGGGCAGCCCCAGCATTTT.

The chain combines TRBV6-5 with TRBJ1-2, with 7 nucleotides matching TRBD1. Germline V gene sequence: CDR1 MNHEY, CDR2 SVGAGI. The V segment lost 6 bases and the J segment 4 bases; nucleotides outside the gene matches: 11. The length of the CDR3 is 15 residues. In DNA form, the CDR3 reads TGTGCCAGCAGCGCCAGCCCCGGGACAGTCTATGGCTACACCTTC. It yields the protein CASSASPGTVYGYTF.

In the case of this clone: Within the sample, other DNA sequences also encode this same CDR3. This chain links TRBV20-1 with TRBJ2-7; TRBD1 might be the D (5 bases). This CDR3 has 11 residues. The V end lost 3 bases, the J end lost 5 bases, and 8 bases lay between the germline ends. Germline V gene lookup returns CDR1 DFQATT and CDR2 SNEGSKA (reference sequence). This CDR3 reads CSARSGHEQYF. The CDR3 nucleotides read TGCAGTGCTAGGTCAGGGCACGAGCAGTACTTC.

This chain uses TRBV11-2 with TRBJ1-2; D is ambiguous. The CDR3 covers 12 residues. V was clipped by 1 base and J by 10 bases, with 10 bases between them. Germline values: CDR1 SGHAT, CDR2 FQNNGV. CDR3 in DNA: TGTGCCAGCAGCTTAGTCGGGGTTTACTACACCTTC. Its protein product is CASSLVGVYYTF.

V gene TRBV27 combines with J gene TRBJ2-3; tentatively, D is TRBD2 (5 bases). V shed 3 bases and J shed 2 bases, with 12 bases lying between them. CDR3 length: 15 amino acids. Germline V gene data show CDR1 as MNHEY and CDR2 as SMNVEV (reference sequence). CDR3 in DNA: TGTGCCAGCAGTTTCGGAAGCGGTCTCACAGATACGCAGTATTTT. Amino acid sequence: CASSFGSGLTDTQYF.

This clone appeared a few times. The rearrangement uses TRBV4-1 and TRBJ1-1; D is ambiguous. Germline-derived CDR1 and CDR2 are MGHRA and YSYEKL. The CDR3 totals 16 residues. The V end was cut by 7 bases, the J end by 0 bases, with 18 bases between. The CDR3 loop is CASNPQKSIMNTEAFF. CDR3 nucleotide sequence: TGCGCCAGCAACCCACAGAAATCCATTATGAACACTGAAGCTTTCTTT.

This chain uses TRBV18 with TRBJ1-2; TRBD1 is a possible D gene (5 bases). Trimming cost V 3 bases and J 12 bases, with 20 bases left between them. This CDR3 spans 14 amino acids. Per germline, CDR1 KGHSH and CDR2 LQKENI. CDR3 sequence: CASSPTSFPGDHTF. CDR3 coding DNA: TGTGCCAGCTCACCCACTTCGTTCCCGGGGGACCACACCTTC.

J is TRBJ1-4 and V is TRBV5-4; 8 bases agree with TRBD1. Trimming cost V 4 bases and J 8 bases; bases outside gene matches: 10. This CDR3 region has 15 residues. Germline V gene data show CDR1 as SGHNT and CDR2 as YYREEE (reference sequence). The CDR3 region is CASSTTGTGREKLFF. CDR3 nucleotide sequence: TGTGCCAGCAGCACCACCGGGACAGGAAGGGAAAAACTGTTTTTT.

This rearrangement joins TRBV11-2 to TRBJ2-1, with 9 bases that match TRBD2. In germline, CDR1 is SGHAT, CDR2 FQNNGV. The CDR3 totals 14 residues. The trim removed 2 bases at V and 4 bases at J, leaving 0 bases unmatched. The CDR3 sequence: CASSLSGRYNEQFF. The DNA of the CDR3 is TGTGCCAGCAGCTTAAGCGGGAGGTACAATGAGCAGTTCTTC.

The CDR3: CASSLGTGAYEQYF. The CDR3 region has the DNA TGTGCCAGCAGCTTGGGGACAGGGGCCTACGAGCAGTACTTC. The chain links TRBV5-6 to TRBJ2-7, with 9 nucleotides matching TRBD1. Trimming removed 0 bases from V and 2 bases from J; junction bases left unmatched: 0. The CDR3 consists of 14 residues. From germline, CDR1 is SGHDT and CDR2 YYEEEE.

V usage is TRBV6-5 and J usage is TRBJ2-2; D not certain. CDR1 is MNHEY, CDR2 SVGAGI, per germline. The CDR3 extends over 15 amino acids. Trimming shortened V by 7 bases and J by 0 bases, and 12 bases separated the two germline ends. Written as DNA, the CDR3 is TGTGCCAGCACTTCCAACCGCGCGAACACCGGGGAGCTGTTTTTT. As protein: CASTSNRANTGELFF.

The CDR3 is CASKQGDGKLFF. The CDR3 DNA reads as TGTGCCTCCAAACAGGGGGATGGGAAACTGTTTTTT. The chain couples TRBV19 to TRBJ1-4, with 8 bases identical to TRBD1. Per the germline V gene, CDR1 is LNHDA and CDR2 is SQIVND (reference sequence). V lost 11 bases and J lost 11; bases outside the gene matches: 10. The CDR3 consists of 12 residues.

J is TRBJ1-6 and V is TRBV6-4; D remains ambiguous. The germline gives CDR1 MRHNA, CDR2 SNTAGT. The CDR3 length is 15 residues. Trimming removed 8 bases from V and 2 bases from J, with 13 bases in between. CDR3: CASLSRMPYNSPLHF. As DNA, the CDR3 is TGTGCCAGCCTAAGCCGAATGCCCTATAATTCACCCCTCCACTTT.

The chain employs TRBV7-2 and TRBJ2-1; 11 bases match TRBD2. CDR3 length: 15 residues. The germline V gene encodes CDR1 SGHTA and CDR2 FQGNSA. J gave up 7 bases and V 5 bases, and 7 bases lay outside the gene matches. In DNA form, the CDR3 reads TGTGCCAGCAGCCCGACTAGCGGGGAAGGGAATGAGCAGTTCTTC. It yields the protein CASSPTSGEGNEQFF.

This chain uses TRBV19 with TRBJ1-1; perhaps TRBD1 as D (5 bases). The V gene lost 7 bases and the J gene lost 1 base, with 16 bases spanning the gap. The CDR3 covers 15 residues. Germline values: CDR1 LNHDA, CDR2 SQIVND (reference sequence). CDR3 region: CASTTYRITNTEAFF. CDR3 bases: TGTGCCAGTACCACATACAGGATAACGAACACTGAAGCTTTCTTT.

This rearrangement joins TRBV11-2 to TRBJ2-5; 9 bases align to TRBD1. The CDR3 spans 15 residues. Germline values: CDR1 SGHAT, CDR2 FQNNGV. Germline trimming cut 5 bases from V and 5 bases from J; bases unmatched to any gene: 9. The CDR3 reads CASSPSLTGGETQYF. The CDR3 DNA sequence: TGTGCCAGCAGCCCTTCATTGACAGGGGGGGAGACCCAGTACTTC.

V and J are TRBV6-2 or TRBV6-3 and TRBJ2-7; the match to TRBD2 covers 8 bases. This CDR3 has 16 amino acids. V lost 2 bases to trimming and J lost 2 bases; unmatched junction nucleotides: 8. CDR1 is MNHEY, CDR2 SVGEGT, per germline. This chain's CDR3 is CASSYDSGDLPYEQYF. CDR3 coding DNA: TGTGCCAGCAGTTACGATAGCGGGGATCTACCCTACGAGCAGTACTTC.

CDR3 coding DNA: TGTGCCAGCAGCCAAAATGGGGGGGATTCCCTCCACTTT. Its protein is CASSQNGGDSLHF. The chain carries TRBV14 and TRBJ1-6; D perhaps matches TRBD1 (5 bases). V lost 2 bases and J 14 bases, leaving 13 bases between the germline ends. The CDR3 totals 13 residues. Germline CDR1 SGHDN, CDR2 FVKESK.

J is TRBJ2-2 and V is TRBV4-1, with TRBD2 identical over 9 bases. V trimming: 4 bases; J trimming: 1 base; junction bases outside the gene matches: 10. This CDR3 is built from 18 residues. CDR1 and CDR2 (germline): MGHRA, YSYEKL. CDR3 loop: CASSPRPSSGKNTGELFF. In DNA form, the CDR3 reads TGCGCCAGCAGCCCCCGCCCCTCTAGCGGGAAGAACACCGGGGAGCTGTTTTTT.